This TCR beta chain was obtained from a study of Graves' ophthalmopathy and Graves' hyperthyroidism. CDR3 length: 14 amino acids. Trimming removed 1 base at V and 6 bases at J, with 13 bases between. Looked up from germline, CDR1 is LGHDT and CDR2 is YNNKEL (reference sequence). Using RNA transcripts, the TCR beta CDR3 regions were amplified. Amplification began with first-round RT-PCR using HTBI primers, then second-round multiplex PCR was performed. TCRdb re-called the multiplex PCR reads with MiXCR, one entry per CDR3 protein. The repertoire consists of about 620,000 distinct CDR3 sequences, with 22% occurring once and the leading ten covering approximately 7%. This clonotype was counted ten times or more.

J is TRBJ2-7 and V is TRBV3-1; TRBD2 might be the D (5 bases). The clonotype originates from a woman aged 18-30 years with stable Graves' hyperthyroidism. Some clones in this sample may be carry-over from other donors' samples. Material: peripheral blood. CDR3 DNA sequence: TGTGCCAGCAGCCAAGCGGGATCCCGCCTCGAGCAGTACTTC. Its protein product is CASSQAGSRLEQYF.